This T cell receptor beta chain originates from a study of blood T cell repertoires in COVID-19. About the research overall: There were acute and convalescent COVID-19 samples, and they came from the United States, Italy and Spain. Sources were T cells, B-cell-depleted T cells, or PBMCs; the material itself was cDNA or gDNA.

TCRdb keeps only in-frame clones here, not all; method: immunoSEQ multiplex PCR. Among about 230,000 clones listed, nearly 90% were seen once. The receptor's source is a woman between 18 and 30 years old who had recovered from COVID-19. Sequencing used peripheral blood.

DNA of the CDR3: TGTGCCAGCAGTTTACGGACAGGGGGGAGGGACGAGCAGTACTTC. Its protein is CASSLRTGGRDEQYF. This chain uses TRBV28 with TRBJ2-7; the match to TRBD1 covers 10 bases. Per the germline V gene, CDR1 is MDHEN and CDR2 is SYDVKM. With 2 bases clipped from V and 5 bases from J, the junction kept 6 bases outside the gene matches. The CDR3 runs 15 residues.